The 29 T cell receptor beta chains given below trace back to one sample, sequenced in a study of T cells in Graves' hyperthyroidism and ophthalmopathy. Using RNA transcripts as the source, TCR beta CDR3 regions were amplified. HTBI primers drove first-round RT-PCR of the TCR CDR3. TCRdb fed the multiplex PCR reads into MiXCR, producing one record per CDR3 protein. The sample yields a few hundred thousand distinct CDR3 sequences, 13% to 15% seen once. The sequenced material came from blood. The receptors derive from a woman aged 55-69 years with Graves' ophthalmopathy.

This clonotype occurred many times. This sequence joins TRBV20-1 and TRBJ2-5; 7 positions match TRBD1. The CDR3 spans 16 residues. The germline V gene has CDR1 DFQATT and CDR2 SNEGSKA (reference sequence). J gave up 1 base and V 6 bases, and 14 bases lay outside the gene matches. CDR3 amino acids: CSARPFRQGTQETQYF. CDR3 sequence (DNA): TGCAGTGCGAGACCTTTTCGACAGGGAACCCAAGAGACCCAGTACTTC.

This clonotype was seen a handful of times. The chain couples TRBV24-1 to TRBJ2-4; 12 bases match TRBD2. CDR1 and CDR2 from the germline V gene are KGHDR and SFDVKD. With V trimmed by 4 bases and J by 9 bases, 6 bases remained unmatched. CDR3 length equals 15 residues. CDR3 sequence (DNA): TGTGCCACCAGTGACAGGACTAGCGGGATCGGCATTCAGTACTTC. As protein: CATSDRTSGIGIQYF.

In this sample, this clonotype turned up many times. The V and J genes are TRBV11-2 and TRBJ2-5; D ambiguous. Germline-derived CDR1 and CDR2 are SGHAT and FQNNGV. V was trimmed by 6 bases and J by 2 bases, leaving 13 bases between them. The CDR3 covers 14 residues. CDR3: CASRKLGSQETQYF. CDR3 DNA sequence: TGTGCCAGCAGAAAACTCGGCTCACAAGAGACCCAGTACTTC.

This clonotype was detected ten times or more. The chain recombines TRBV11-3 with TRBJ2-5; no firm D call. The CDR3 contains 13 residues. Germline loops: CDR1 SGHNT, CDR2 YENEEA. V lost 5 bases to trimming and J lost 5 bases, with 12 bases between them. CDR3 amino acids: CASSPTTGETQYF. For the CDR3, the DNA is TGTGCCAGCAGCCCCACAACCGGGGAGACCCAGTACTTC.

This clonotype was seen repeatedly, ten times or more. V and J are TRBV7-2 and TRBJ2-5; the match to TRBD1 covers 8 bases. V dropped 6 bases and J dropped 4; count of bases not matched to a gene: 7. The germline V gene encodes CDR1 SGHTA and CDR2 FQGNSA. The CDR3 is 14 amino acids. CDR3 nucleotide sequence: TGTGCCAGCAGACTCGGACAGGGCCCAGAGACCCAGTACTTC. As protein: CASRLGQGPETQYF. The whole variable domain, remainder taken from reference TRBV7-2 and TRBJ2-5, is GAGVSQSPSNKVTEKGKDVELRCDPISGHTALYWYRQSLGQGLEFLIYFQGNSAPDKSGLPSDRFSAERTGGSVSTLTIQRTQQEDSAVYLCASRLGQGPETQYFGPGTRLLVL.

This clonotype came up many times. The chain employs TRBV5-1 and TRBJ2-7; D assignment may be TRBD1 or TRBD2 (6 bases each). CDR3 length: 14 residues. V lost 2 bases to trimming and J lost 2 bases, with 11 bases between them. In germline, CDR1 is SGHRS, CDR2 YFSETQ. The chain's CDR3 is CASSFQGGPYEQYF. CDR3 nucleotide sequence: TGCGCCAGCAGCTTTCAAGGGGGGCCCTACGAGCAGTACTTC. The full variable domain, with the rest looked up from reference TRBV5-1 and TRBJ2-7, is KAGVTQTPRYLIKTRGQQVTLSCSPISGHRSVSWYQQTPGQGLQFLFEYFSETQRNKGNFPGRFSGRQFSNSRSEMNVSTLELGDSALYLCASSFQGGPYEQYFGPGTRLTVT.

The chain employs TRBV7-3 and TRBJ2-2; the D is unclear. Germline CDR1 reads SGHTA; CDR2 reads FQGTGA. V dropped 0 bases and J dropped 2 bases, with 10 bases sitting between them. The CDR3 sequence is 16 residues long. The DNA of the CDR3 is TGTGCCAGCAGCTTAACGGGAACATTCAACACCGGGGAGCTGTTTTTT. Amino acids: CASSLTGTFNTGELFF.

Ten or more counts support this clonotype. The chain employs TRBV7-3 and TRBJ2-7; D is possibly TRBD2 (6 bases). V was trimmed by 4 bases and J by 3 bases, leaving 16 bases between them. Germline V CDR1 and CDR2: SGHTA, FQGTGA. This CDR3 contains 15 residues. Here the CDR3 DNA reads TGTGCCAGCAGCTCGATGGGGGGACTGAGCTACGAGCAGTACTTC. As protein: CASSSMGGLSYEQYF. Variable domain in full (rest from reference TRBV7-3 and TRBJ2-7): GAGVSQTPSNKVTEKGKYVELRCDPISGHTALYWYRQSLGQGPEFLIYFQGTGAADDSGLPNDRFFAVRPEGSVSTLKIQRTERGDSAVYLCASSSMGGLSYEQYFGPGTRLTVT.

This clonotype was detected ten times or more. The V gene is TRBV18, the J gene TRBJ1-5; D is ambiguous. Germline CDR1 KGHSH, CDR2 LQKENI. Trimming took off 2 bases at V and 0 bases at J, with 11 bases between the two ends. This CDR3 contains 16 residues. The CDR3 DNA reads as TGTGCCAGCTCACCAGCGACACCTTATAGCAATCAGCCCCAGCATTTT. Translating it yields CASSPATPYSNQPQHF. Using reference TRBV18 and TRBJ1-5 for the parts outside the CDR3, the full variable domain is NAGVMQNPRHLVRRRGQEARLRCSPMKGHSHVYWYRQLPEEGLKFMVYLQKENIIDESGMPKERFSAEFPKEGPSILRIQQVVRGDSAAYFCASSPATPYSNQPQHFGDGTRLSIL.

A few counts support this clonotype. The chain carries TRBV29-1 and TRBJ1-6; perhaps TRBD1 as D (5 bases). The CDR3 is made up of 19 amino acids. Germline V lookup: CDR1 SQVTM, CDR2 ANQGSEA. V lost 2 bases, J lost 1 base, and 21 bases lay in between. CDR3 sequence reads: CSVERPCCGGRSYNSPLHF. CDR3 in DNA: TGCAGCGTTGAACGCCCGTGTTGTGGGGGAAGGTCCTATAATTCACCCCTCCACTTT. Looking up the rest from reference TRBV29-1 and TRBJ1-6 gives the full variable domain: SAVISQKPSRDICQRGTSLTIQCQVDSQVTMMFWYRQQPGQSLTLIATANQGSEATYESGFVIDKFPISRPNLTFSTLTVSNMSPEDSSIYLCSVERPCCGGRSYNSPLHFGNGTRLTVT.

This clonotype was recorded many times. The genes are TRBV2 and TRBJ1-6; TRBD1 aligns across 7 bases. With 7 bases clipped from V and 6 bases from J, the junction kept 6 bases outside the gene matches. Germline CDR1 is SNHLY and CDR2 is FYNNEI. The CDR3 sequence is 14 residues long. This CDR3 is CASNLGQINSPLHF. The CDR3 DNA reads as TGTGCCAGCAACTTGGGACAGATTAATTCACCCCTCCACTTT. The variable domain in full, with the rest retrieved from reference TRBV2 and TRBJ1-6, is EPEVTQTPSHQVTQMGQEVILRCVPISNHLYFYWYRQILGQKVEFLVSFYNNEISEKSEIFDDQFSVERPDGSNFTLKIRSTKLEDSAMYFCASNLGQINSPLHFGNGTRLTVT.

As to this clonotype: It may be a read error: a sequence one base away is much more abundant. The rearrangement links TRBV7-2 to TRBJ1-1; the D gene is possibly TRBD1 (5 bases). Germline V gene sequence: CDR1 SGHTA, CDR2 FQGNSA. V lost 3 bases, J lost 4 bases, and 9 bases lay in between. The CDR3 length is 13 residues. CDR3: CASSFGGVTEAFF. DNA for the CDR3: TGTGCCAGCAGCTTCGGGGGGGTCACTGAAGCTTTCTTT.

Many counts were recorded for this clonotype. The chain uses TRBV3-1 and TRBJ2-1; tentative D call: TRBD2 (5 bases). The CDR3 has 12 residues. V was clipped by 1 base and J by 8 bases, with 6 bases between them. Germline V gives CDR1 LGHDT, CDR2 YNNKEL (reference sequence). The CDR3 protein is CASSQVRDEQFF. Here the CDR3 DNA reads TGTGCCAGCAGCCAAGTGCGGGATGAGCAGTTCTTC.

The chain joins TRBV3-1 to TRBJ2-2; D ambiguous. CDR1 is LGHDT, CDR2 YNNKEL, per germline (reference sequence). Trimming pared 6 bases from V and 6 bases from J, leaving 8 bases between. The CDR3 spans 12 residues. The chain's CDR3 is CASRPEAGELFF. In DNA, the CDR3 is TGTGCCAGCAGGCCCGAGGCCGGGGAGCTGTTTTTT.

This clonotype was seen repeatedly, ten times or more. CDR3 bases: TGTGCCAGCAGTTTATATGGGGGGAGCTCCTACAATGAGCAGTTCTTC. Protein: CASSLYGGSSYNEQFF. The genes are TRBV28 and TRBJ2-1; perhaps TRBD2 as D (6 bases). V was shortened by 1 base and J by 0 bases, with 10 bases between the two germline ends. CDR3 length equals 16 residues. CDR1 MDHEN and CDR2 SYDVKM come from the germline V gene.

This clonotype was picked up many times. The rearrangement joins TRBV11-2 to TRBJ2-7; 9 bases are shared with TRBD2. Trimming at V came to 1 base and at J to 2 bases, leaving 12 bases not matched to a gene. The CDR3 consists of 18 residues. Germline V gene data show CDR1 as SGHAT and CDR2 as FQNNGV. This CDR3 reads CASSLALSGSGHPYEQYF. The CDR3 coding sequence is TGTGCCAGCAGCTTAGCTCTTAGCGGGAGCGGGCATCCCTACGAGCAGTACTTC. The full variable domain, its missing parts supplied by reference TRBV11-2 and TRBJ2-7, is EAGVAQSPRYKIIEKRQSVAFWCNPISGHATLYWYQQILGQGPKLLIQFQNNGVVDDSQLPKDRFSAERLKGVDSTLKIQPAKLEDSAVYLCASSLALSGSGHPYEQYFGPGTRLTVT.

The chain links TRBV27 to TRBJ2-3; 7 nucleotides agree with TRBD1. Germline CDR1 reads MNHEY; CDR2 reads SMNVEV (reference sequence). V was clipped by 8 bases and J by 0 bases; unmatched bases: 8. The CDR3 spans 15 residues. The CDR3 DNA sequence: TGTGCCAGCGCAAGGACAGGCCCTAGCACAGATACGCAGTATTTT. Amino acid sequence: CASARTGPSTDTQYF.

This clonotype appeared many times. The chain recombines TRBV27 with TRBJ1-1; D is undetermined. The CDR3 has 12 amino acids. Trimming stripped 6 bases from V and 9 bases from J, with 14 bases between. Per germline, CDR1 MNHEY and CDR2 SMNVEV (reference sequence). The CDR3 sequence is CASRSAYGQAFF. The CDR3 region has the DNA TGTGCCAGCAGGTCAGCTTATGGCCAAGCTTTCTTT.

There are a few counts of this clonotype. The chain links TRBV20-1 to TRBJ1-5, with TRBD1 matching 9 bases. The CDR3 has 14 amino acids. V dropped 3 bases and J dropped 5; count of bases not matched to a gene: 5. Germline V gene sequence: CDR1 DFQATT, CDR2 SNEGSKA (reference sequence). For the CDR3, the DNA is TGCAGTGCTAGGGGGGACAGGGCCTATCAGCCCCAGCATTTT. Translation: CSARGDRAYQPQHF.

A few counts support this clonotype. The chain combines TRBV19 with TRBJ1-2; no clear D. Between the trimmed V and J ends, which lost 7 bases and 3 bases, there was a span of 12 bases. The CDR3 covers 13 residues. From germline, CDR1 is LNHDA and CDR2 SQIVND (reference sequence). The CDR3, as DNA: TGTGCCAGTACCCTCCGCCCTCACTATGGCTACACCTTC. Its protein product is CASTLRPHYGYTF.

The V and J genes are TRBV5-1 and TRBJ2-1, with D tentatively TRBD1 (6 bases). Germline V gene data show CDR1 as SGHRS and CDR2 as YFSETQ. The V end lost 3 bases, the J end lost 8 bases, and 9 bases lay between the germline ends. This CDR3 region has 12 residues. The CDR3 region has the DNA TGCGCCAGCAGCTCACAGGGATATGAGCAGTTCTTC. Encoded protein: CASSSQGYEQFF.

This clonotype was picked up many times. The J gene is TRBJ1-2, the V gene TRBV6-1; tentatively, D is TRBD1 (6 bases). Per germline, CDR1 MNHNS and CDR2 SASEGT. CDR3 size: 12 residues. Between the trimmed V and J ends, which lost 7 bases and 4 bases, there was a span of 10 bases. CDR3 DNA: TGTGCCAGCATTACAGGGATCTATGGCTACACCTTC. This sequence encodes CASITGIYGYTF.

This clonotype was counted only a few times. The chain carries TRBV29-1 and TRBJ2-3; D might be TRBD2 (6 bases). The V end was cut by 4 bases, the J end by 6 bases, with 14 bases between. The germline V gene has CDR1 SQVTM and CDR2 ANQGSEA. The CDR3 spans 13 residues. Here the CDR3 reads CSVGKDYSDTQYF. In DNA form, the CDR3 reads TGCAGCGTTGGAAAGGACTACTCGGATACGCAGTATTTT.

As for this clonotype: The junction does not match germline at one end; this may be a read error. The chain recombines TRBV6-6 with TRBJ2-3, with unresolved D. In germline, CDR1 is MNHNY, CDR2 SVGAGI (reference sequence). This CDR3 region has 14 residues. The CDR3 DNA is TGTGCCAGCAGTCACTCGATCGGCACAGATACGCAGTATTTT. It encodes CASSHSIGTDTQYF.

This sequence joins TRBV19 and TRBJ1-3; D remains ambiguous. The CDR3 runs 13 residues. Germline V gives CDR1 LNHDA, CDR2 SQIVND (reference sequence). The germline V and J ends were trimmed by 10 bases and 1 base, with 11 bases remaining between them. The CDR3 DNA is TGTGCCACCTCAAGGCCTTCTGGAAACACCATATATTTT. It translates to CATSRPSGNTIYF.

This clonotype was counted ten times or more. The gene calls are TRBV20-1 and TRBJ1-4; D perhaps matches TRBD1 (6 bases). The CDR3 covers 15 residues. V was pared by 3 bases and J by 3 bases, with 14 bases between. Germline loops: CDR1 DFQATT, CDR2 SNEGSKA (reference sequence). Here the CDR3 reads CSASSSRGSNEKLFF. The CDR3 DNA reads TGCAGTGCTAGCTCGTCGAGGGGGTCTAATGAAAAACTGTTTTTT.

This chain links TRBV19 with TRBJ2-5, with no clear D. Deletions cut 8 bases from V and 2 bases from J, with 3 bases between. The CDR3 length is 10 residues. Germline V gives CDR1 LNHDA, CDR2 SQIVND (reference sequence). CDR3 sequence reads: CASGQETQYF. For the CDR3, the DNA is TGTGCCAGTGGGCAAGAGACCCAGTACTTC.

Ten or more counts support this clonotype. The chain uses TRBV11-2 and TRBJ2-7, with no clear D. The germline V and J ends were trimmed by 3 bases and 3 bases, with 9 bases remaining between them. CDR1 and CDR2 (germline): SGHAT, FQNNGV. CDR3 length: 13 amino acids. The DNA of the CDR3 is TGTGCCAGCAGCTTGGACCTCCGCTACGAGCAGTACTTC. Its protein is CASSLDLRYEQYF.

The rearrangement joins TRBV5-4 to TRBJ1-2; 7 nucleotides agree with TRBD1. Germline V gene data show CDR1 as SGHNT and CDR2 as YYREEE (reference sequence). This CDR3 has 13 amino acids. The V segment lost 4 bases and the J segment 8 bases; nucleotides outside the gene matches: 8. The CDR3 here is CASSLDRRDGYTF. DNA for the CDR3: TGTGCCAGCAGCCTGGACAGGCGGGACGGCTACACCTTC. Full variable domain (rest looked up from reference TRBV5-4 and TRBJ1-2): ETGVTQSPTHLIKTRGQQVTLRCSSQSGHNTVSWYQQALGQGPQFIFQYYREEENGRGNFPPRFSGLQFPNYSSELNVNALELDDSALYLCASSLDRRDGYTFGSGTRLTVV.